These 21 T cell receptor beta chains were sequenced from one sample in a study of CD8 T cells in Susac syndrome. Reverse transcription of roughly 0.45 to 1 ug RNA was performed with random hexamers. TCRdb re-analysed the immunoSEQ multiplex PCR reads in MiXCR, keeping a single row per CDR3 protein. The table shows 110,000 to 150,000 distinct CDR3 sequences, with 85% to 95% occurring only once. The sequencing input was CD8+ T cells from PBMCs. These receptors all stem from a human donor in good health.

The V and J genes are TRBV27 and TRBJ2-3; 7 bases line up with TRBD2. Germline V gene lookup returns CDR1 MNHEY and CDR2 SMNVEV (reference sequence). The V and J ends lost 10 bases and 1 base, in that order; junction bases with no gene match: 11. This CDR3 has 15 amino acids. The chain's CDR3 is CATCTSAYRTDTQYF. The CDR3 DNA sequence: TGTGCCACCTGTACTAGCGCCTATCGCACAGATACGCAGTATTTT.

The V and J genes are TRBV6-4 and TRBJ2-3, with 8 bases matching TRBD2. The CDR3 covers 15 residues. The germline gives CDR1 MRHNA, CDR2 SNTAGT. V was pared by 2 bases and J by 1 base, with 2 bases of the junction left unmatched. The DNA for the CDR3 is TGTGCCAGCAGTGACAATAGCGGGGGCACAGATACGCAGTATTTT. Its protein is CASSDNSGGTDTQYF.

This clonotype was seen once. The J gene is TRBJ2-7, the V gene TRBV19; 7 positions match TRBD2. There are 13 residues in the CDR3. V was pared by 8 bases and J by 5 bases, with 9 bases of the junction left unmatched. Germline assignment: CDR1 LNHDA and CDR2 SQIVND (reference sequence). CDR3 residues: CASSGGSIDEQYF. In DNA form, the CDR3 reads TGTGCCAGTTCAGGCGGGAGCATCGACGAGCAGTACTTC.

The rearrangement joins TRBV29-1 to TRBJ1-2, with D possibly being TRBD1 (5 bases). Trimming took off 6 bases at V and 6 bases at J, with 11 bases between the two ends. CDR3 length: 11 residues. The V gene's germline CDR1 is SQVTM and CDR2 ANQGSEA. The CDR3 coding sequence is TGCAGCGTCGAGGGAGGGGATGGCTACACCTTC. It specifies CSVEGGDGYTF.

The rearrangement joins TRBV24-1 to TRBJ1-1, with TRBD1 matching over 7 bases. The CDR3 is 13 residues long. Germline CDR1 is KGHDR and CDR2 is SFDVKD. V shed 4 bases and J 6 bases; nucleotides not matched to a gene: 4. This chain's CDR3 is CATSDPTGAEAFF. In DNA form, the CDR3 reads TGTGCCACCAGTGACCCTACAGGGGCTGAAGCTTTCTTT.

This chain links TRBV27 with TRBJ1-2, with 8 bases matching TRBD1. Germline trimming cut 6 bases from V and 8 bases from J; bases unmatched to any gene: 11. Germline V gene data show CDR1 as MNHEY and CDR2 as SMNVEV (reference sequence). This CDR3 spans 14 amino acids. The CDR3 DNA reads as TGTGCCAGCAGCTCCGCTGACAGGGGAGGCGGCTACACCTTC. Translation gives CASSSADRGGGYTF.

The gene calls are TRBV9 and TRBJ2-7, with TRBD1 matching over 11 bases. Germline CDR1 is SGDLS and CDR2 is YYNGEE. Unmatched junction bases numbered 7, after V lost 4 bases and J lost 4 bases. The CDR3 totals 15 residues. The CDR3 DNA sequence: TGTGCCAGCAGCCTCACCGGGACAGGGGGGTACGAGCAGTACTTC. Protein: CASSLTGTGGYEQYF.

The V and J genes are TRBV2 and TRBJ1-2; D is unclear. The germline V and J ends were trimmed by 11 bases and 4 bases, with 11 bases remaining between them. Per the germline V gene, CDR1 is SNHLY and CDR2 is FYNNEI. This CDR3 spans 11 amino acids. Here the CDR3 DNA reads TGTGCCGGAGTTGGAGCCTATGGCTACACCTTC. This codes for CAGVGAYGYTF.

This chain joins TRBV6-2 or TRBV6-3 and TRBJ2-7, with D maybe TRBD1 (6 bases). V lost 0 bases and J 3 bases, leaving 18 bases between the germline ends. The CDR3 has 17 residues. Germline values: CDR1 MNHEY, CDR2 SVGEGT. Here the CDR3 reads CASSYSTTGTDSYEQYF. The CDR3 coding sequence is TGTGCCAGCAGTTACTCTACCACCGGGACGGACAGCTACGAGCAGTACTTC.

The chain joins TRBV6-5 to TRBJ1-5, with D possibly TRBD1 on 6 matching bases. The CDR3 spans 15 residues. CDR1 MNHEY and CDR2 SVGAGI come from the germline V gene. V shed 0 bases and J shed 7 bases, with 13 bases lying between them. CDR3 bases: TGTGCCAGCAGTTACTCGACGGCAGGGGAACAGCCCCAGCATTTT. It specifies CASSYSTAGEQPQHF.

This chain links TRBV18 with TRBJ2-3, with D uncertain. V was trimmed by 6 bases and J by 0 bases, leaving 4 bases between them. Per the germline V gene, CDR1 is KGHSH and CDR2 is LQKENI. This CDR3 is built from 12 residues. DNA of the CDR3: TGTGCCAGCTCCTACAGCACAGATACGCAGTATTTT. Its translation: CASSYSTDTQYF. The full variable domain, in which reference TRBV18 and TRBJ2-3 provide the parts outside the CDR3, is NAGVMQNPRHLVRRRGQEARLRCSPMKGHSHVYWYRQLPEEGLKFMVYLQKENIIDESGMPKERFSAEFPKEGPSILRIQQVVRGDSAAYFCASSYSTDTQYFGPGTRLTVL.

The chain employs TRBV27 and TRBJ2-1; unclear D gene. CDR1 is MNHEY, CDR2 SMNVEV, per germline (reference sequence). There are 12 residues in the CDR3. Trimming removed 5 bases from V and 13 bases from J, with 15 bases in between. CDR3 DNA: TGTGCCAGCAGTCCCACCGTTGTGTCACAGTTCTTC. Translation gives CASSPTVVSQFF.

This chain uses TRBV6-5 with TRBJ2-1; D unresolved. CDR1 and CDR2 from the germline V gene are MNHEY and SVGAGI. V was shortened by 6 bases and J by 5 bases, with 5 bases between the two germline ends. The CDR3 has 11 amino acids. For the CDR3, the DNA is TGTGCCAGCAGATCGAACAATGAGCAGTTCTTC. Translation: CASRSNNEQFF.

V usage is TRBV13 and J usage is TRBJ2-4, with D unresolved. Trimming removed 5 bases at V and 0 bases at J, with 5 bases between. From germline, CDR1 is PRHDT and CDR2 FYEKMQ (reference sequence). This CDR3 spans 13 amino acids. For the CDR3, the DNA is TGTGCCAGCAGCCCAAAAGCCAAAAACATTCAGTACTTC. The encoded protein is CASSPKAKNIQYF.

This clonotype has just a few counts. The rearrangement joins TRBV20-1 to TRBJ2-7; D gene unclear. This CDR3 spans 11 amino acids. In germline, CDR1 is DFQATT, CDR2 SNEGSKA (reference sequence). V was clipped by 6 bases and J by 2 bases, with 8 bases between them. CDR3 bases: TGCAGTGCAGGCGACGCCTACGAGCAGTACTTC. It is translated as CSAGDAYEQYF.

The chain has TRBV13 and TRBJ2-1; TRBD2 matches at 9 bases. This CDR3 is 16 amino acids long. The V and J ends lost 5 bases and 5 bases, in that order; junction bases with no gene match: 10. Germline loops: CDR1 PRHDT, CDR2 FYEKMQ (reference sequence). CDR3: CASSLSSSGKNNEQFF. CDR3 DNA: TGTGCCAGCAGCCTCAGTTCTAGCGGGAAAAACAATGAGCAGTTCTTC.

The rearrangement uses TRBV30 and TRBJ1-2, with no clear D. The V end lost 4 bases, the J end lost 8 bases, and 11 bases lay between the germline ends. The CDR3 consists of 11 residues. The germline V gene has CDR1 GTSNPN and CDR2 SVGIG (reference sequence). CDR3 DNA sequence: TGTGCCTGGAACTTTCCGGCGGGCTACACCTTC. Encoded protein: CAWNFPAGYTF.

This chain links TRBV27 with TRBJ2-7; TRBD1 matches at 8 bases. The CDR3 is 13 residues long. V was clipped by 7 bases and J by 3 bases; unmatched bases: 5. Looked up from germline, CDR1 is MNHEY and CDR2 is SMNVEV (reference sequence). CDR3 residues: CASIDTGGYEQYF. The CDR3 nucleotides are TGTGCCAGCATTGATACAGGGGGCTACGAGCAGTACTTC.

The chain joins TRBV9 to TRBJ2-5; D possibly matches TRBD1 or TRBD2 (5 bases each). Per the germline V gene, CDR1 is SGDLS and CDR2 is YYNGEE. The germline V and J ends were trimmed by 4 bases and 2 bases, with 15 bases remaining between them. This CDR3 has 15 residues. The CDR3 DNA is TGTGCCAGCAGCAAGGGGCGGGCGGAACAAGAGACCCAGTACTTC. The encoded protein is CASSKGRAEQETQYF.

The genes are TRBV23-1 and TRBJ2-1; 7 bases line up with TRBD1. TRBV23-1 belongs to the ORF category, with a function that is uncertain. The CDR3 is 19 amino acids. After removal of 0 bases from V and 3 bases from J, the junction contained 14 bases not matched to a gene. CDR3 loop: CASSQSPPEDRRYYNEQFF. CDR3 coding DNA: TGCGCCAGCAGTCAATCTCCCCCCGAGGACAGGCGATACTACAATGAGCAGTTCTTC.

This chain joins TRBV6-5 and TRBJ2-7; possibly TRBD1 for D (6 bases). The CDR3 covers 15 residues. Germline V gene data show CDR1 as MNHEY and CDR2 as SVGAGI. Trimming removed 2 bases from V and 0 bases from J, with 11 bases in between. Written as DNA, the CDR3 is TGTGCCAGCAGTTACGGATCAGGGGACTCCTACGAGCAGTACTTC. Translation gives CASSYGSGDSYEQYF.